This T cell receptor (beta chain) was identified during a study of blood T cell dynamics during melanoma immunotherapy. The assay was immunoSEQ multiplex PCR, and TCRdb's table has in-frame clones only and misses some. The data contain almost 25,000 clones, around 85% of them seen just once; the ten biggest clones take up about 4.9%. Stated time point: pre-treatment baseline. The CDR3 sequence is 14 residues long. Germline V gene lookup returns CDR1 SGHDT and CDR2 YYEEEE. The source is a human donor with melanoma. Sample: blood, taken from a patient treated with checkpoint blockade. The chain employs TRBV5-6 and TRBJ2-5; 8 bases line up with TRBD2. With the DNA end fitting TRBJ2-7 better, the J assignment may be wrong. The DNA for the CDR3 is TGTGCCAGCAGCTTTCCGGGACTAGCCTACGAGCAGTACTTC. It yields the protein CASSFPGLAYEQYF.